One and the same sample provided the 10 T cell receptor beta chains below, sequenced in a study of blood T cell repertoires in COVID-19. The table came from immunoSEQ multiplex PCR; TCRdb's copy has only in-frame clones and leaves some out. Of some 240,000 clones listed, approximately 92% were seen once; the top ten hold 4.6%. The sample was peripheral blood. Receptor source: a woman in her forties who had recovered from COVID-19.

This sequence joins TRBV11-3 and TRBJ2-1, with a weak D call TRBD2 (6 bases). CDR1 and CDR2 from the germline V gene are SGHNT and YENEEA. V was clipped by 6 bases and J by 7 bases, with 7 bases between them. CDR3 size: 11 residues. The CDR3 is CASREGNEQFF. The DNA of the CDR3 is TGTGCCAGCAGGGAGGGGAATGAGCAGTTCTTC.

The genes are TRBV7-9 and TRBJ2-3, with 8 bases identical to TRBD2. CDR3 length: 15 amino acids. Germline-derived CDR1 and CDR2 are SEHNR and FQNEAQ (reference sequence). Trimming at V came to 3 bases and at J to 2 bases, leaving 4 bases not matched to a gene. The CDR3 nucleotides are TGTGCCAGCAGCTTTAGCGGGGACTACACAGATACGCAGTATTTT. The encoded protein is CASSFSGDYTDTQYF.

The rearrangement uses TRBV27 and TRBJ2-5, with D tentatively TRBD1 (6 bases). V gave up 8 bases and J gave up 2 bases, with 15 bases separating them. CDR3 length equals 14 residues. In germline, CDR1 is MNHEY, CDR2 SMNVEV (reference sequence). The CDR3 region is CASGPDRYQETQYF. CDR3 coding DNA: TGTGCCAGCGGACCCGACAGGTATCAAGAGACCCAGTACTTC.

The V gene is TRBV19, the J gene TRBJ2-5; TRBD2 is a possible D gene (6 bases). CDR3 length: 15 amino acids. Trimming removed 3 bases from V and 9 bases from J, with 20 bases in between. Germline V CDR1 and CDR2: LNHDA, SQIVND (reference sequence). The CDR3 DNA reads as TGTGCCAGTAGTATCCCCGGGACTCCCGGCCAGGCCCAGTACTTC. It yields the protein CASSIPGTPGQAQYF.

The rearrangement uses TRBV5-5 and TRBJ1-1; D perhaps matches TRBD1 (6 bases). Germline loops: CDR1 SGHKS, CDR2 YYEKEE (reference sequence). Trimming stripped 3 bases from V and 7 bases from J, with 13 bases between. The CDR3 runs 13 residues. This CDR3 is CASSYLQGVEAFF. CDR3 in DNA: TGTGCCAGCAGCTACCTACAGGGTGTTGAAGCTTTCTTT.

The chain employs TRBV6-2 or TRBV6-3 and TRBJ2-1; TRBD2 matches 10 bases. This CDR3 comprises 16 residues. The germline V gene has CDR1 MNHEY and CDR2 SVGEGT. The V and J ends lost 6 bases and 0 bases, in that order; junction bases with no gene match: 5. CDR3 residues: CASSPLAGDSYNEQFF. The DNA of the CDR3 is TGTGCCAGCAGCCCCCTAGCGGGAGACTCCTACAATGAGCAGTTCTTC.

A few counts support this clone. For the CDR3, the DNA is TGTGCCAGCAGCTTTTTTGTGACAGGGGGCCTAGAGACCCAGTACTTC. As protein: CASSFFVTGGLETQYF. The V and J genes are TRBV5-6 and TRBJ2-5, with 10 bases matching TRBD1. CDR1 and CDR2 from the germline V gene are SGHDT and YYEEEE. This CDR3 spans 16 amino acids. Trimming cost V 2 bases and J 4 bases; bases outside gene matches: 8.

The chain couples TRBV5-5 to TRBJ1-2; D gene unclear. The length of the CDR3 is 14 residues. Germline V lookup: CDR1 SGHKS, CDR2 YYEKEE (reference sequence). Trimming left V 5 bases short and J 3 bases short, with 14 bases between. The CDR3 region is CASSSGNEDYGYTF. CDR3 sequence (DNA): TGTGCCAGCAGTTCGGGTAACGAGGACTATGGCTACACCTTC.

This clone was seen ten or more times. V gene TRBV6-4 combines with J gene TRBJ2-1; TRBD2 aligns across 13 bases. CDR1 is MRHNA and CDR2 is SNTAGT in the germline V gene. The ends lost 0 bases at V and 9 bases at J; junction bases unmatched: 5. The CDR3 extends over 16 amino acids. This CDR3 reads CASSDSPGLAGSEQFF. The CDR3 nucleotides are TGTGCCAGCAGTGACTCACCGGGACTAGCGGGGTCTGAGCAGTTCTTC.

This clone was observed a single time. This chain connects TRBV10-1 to TRBJ1-1, with 9 bases identical to TRBD1. Germline V gene lookup returns CDR1 WNHNN and CDR2 SYGVQD (reference sequence). The CDR3 loop spans 15 amino acids. Trimming removed 6 bases from V and 3 bases from J; junction bases left unmatched: 8. Here the CDR3 reads CASSAGTGSDTEAFF. CDR3 nucleotides: TGCGCCAGCAGCGCCGGGACAGGGTCCGACACTGAAGCTTTCTTT.